The 15 T cell receptor beta chains below all came from one sample that was sequenced in a study of T cell changes during pregnancy in multiple sclerosis. Using immunoSEQ multiplex PCR, the repertoire was profiled, and TCRdb retains in-frame clones only, with some absent. The profile covers 64,000 or so clones, with 92% appearing a single time and about 2.3% taken by the ten largest. The sequencing here drew on peripheral blood, taken in the first trimester of pregnancy. The receptors derive from a female donor with multiple sclerosis, enrolled in a pregnancy study.

This clone was found once. The chain employs TRBV30 and TRBJ1-2, with 10 bases lining up with TRBD1. Trimming at V came to 8 bases and at J to 9 bases, leaving 12 bases not matched to a gene. Germline values: CDR1 GTSNPN, CDR2 SVGIG (reference sequence). This CDR3 has 13 residues. The CDR3 spells CAGSGTGDGSYTF. The CDR3 region has the DNA TGTGCCGGCTCCGGGACAGGGGATGGGAGCTACACCTTC.

This sequence joins TRBV19 and TRBJ2-3; D possibly corresponds to TRBD1 (5 bases). CDR1 is LNHDA and CDR2 is SQIVND in the germline V gene (reference sequence). The CDR3 is made up of 15 amino acids. V lost 3 bases, J lost 1 base, and 11 bases lay in between. CDR3 amino acids: CASSIGRAGTDTQYF. The CDR3 DNA follows: TGTGCCAGTAGTATCGGCAGGGCCGGCACAGATACGCAGTATTTT.

The chain joins TRBV11-2 to TRBJ1-1, with a weak D call TRBD1 (6 bases). V lost 4 bases and J 5 bases, leaving 17 bases between the germline ends. Germline-derived CDR1 and CDR2 are SGHAT and FQNNGV. This CDR3 has 15 amino acids. In DNA form, the CDR3 reads TGTGCCAGCAGCTCCCTCGGGGGGCGAGGGACTGAAGCTTTCTTT. It codes for CASSSLGGRGTEAFF. The full variable domain, with the rest looked up from reference TRBV11-2 and TRBJ1-1, is EAGVAQSPRYKIIEKRQSVAFWCNPISGHATLYWYQQILGQGPKLLIQFQNNGVVDDSQLPKDRFSAERLKGVDSTLKIQPAKLEDSAVYLCASSSLGGRGTEAFFGQGTRLTVV.

V usage is TRBV11-2 and J usage is TRBJ2-3; the match to TRBD2 covers 8 bases. The V gene end was trimmed by 4 bases and the J gene end by 1 base; junction bases not matched to a gene: 7. The V gene's germline CDR1 is SGHAT and CDR2 FQNNGV. CDR3 size: 16 residues. Here the CDR3 reads CASSSSGGLRTDTQYF. The CDR3 nucleotides are TGTGCCAGCAGCTCATCGGGGGGGCTTCGCACAGATACGCAGTATTTT.

The V and J genes are TRBV18 and TRBJ2-7; 8 bases fit TRBD1. CDR3 length: 13 residues. Unmatched junction bases numbered 6, after V lost 4 bases and J lost 7 bases. Germline-derived CDR1 and CDR2 are KGHSH and LQKENI. The CDR3 sequence: CASSLKTGEEQYF. The CDR3, as DNA: TGTGCCAGCTCACTAAAGACAGGGGAGGAGCAGTACTTC.

This chain links TRBV7-2 with TRBJ1-5, with 7 bases aligning to TRBD1. CDR3 length: 13 amino acids. Germline loops: CDR1 SGHTA, CDR2 FQGNSA. V shed 4 bases and J 8 bases; nucleotides not matched to a gene: 5. CDR3: CASSSTGFEPQHF. The CDR3 DNA sequence: TGTGCCAGCAGCTCGACAGGGTTCGAGCCCCAGCATTTT.

This clone was recorded once. J is TRBJ1-5 and V is TRBV10-3; 8 bases are shared with TRBD1. Germline lookup yields CDR1 ENHRY and CDR2 SYGVKD. The CDR3 runs 14 residues. V dropped 4 bases and J dropped 5; count of bases not matched to a gene: 4. The CDR3 coding sequence is TGTGCCATCAGTGTGGACAGGGTGGATCAGCCCCAGCATTTT. It specifies CAISVDRVDQPQHF.

Notes on this clone: A read error may account for a junction end that differs from germline. The chain is built from TRBV5-4 and TRBJ2-1, with 12 bases matching TRBD2. CDR3 length equals 16 residues. In germline, CDR1 is SGHNT, CDR2 YYREEE (reference sequence). CDR3 DNA sequence: TGCGCCAGCAGCCGTCTAGCGGGAGGGGGATACAATGAGCAGTTCTTC. Protein sequence: CASSRLAGGGYNEQFF.

The gene calls are TRBV6-5 and TRBJ2-7; 10 positions match TRBD2. The CDR3 extends over 15 amino acids. Trimming at V came to 5 bases and at J to 1 base, leaving 5 bases not matched to a gene. Germline CDR1 reads MNHEY; CDR2 reads SVGAGI. The CDR3 nucleotides are TGTGCCAGCAGTGTACTAGCGGGAACGTCCTACGAGCAGTACTTC. Translation: CASSVLAGTSYEQYF.

The V call is TRBV15, the J call TRBJ2-1; 9 bases fit TRBD2. The CDR3 is 16 residues long. J gave up 4 bases and V 1 base, and 5 bases lay outside the gene matches. Germline assignment: CDR1 LNHNV and CDR2 YYDKDF (reference sequence). CDR3 nucleotides: TGTGCCACCAGCAGAGGGGGACTAGCAGAATACAATGAGCAGTTCTTC. Residues: CATSRGGLAEYNEQFF. Variable domain in full (rest from reference TRBV15 and TRBJ2-1): DAMVIQNPRYQVTQFGKPVTLSCSQTLNHNVMYWYQQKSSQAPKLLFHYYDKDFNNEADTPDNFQSRRPNTSFCFLDIRSPGLGDTAMYLCATSRGGLAEYNEQFFGPGTRLTVL.

The chain links TRBV27 to TRBJ2-1, with 12 nucleotides matching TRBD2. Germline lookup yields CDR1 MNHEY and CDR2 SMNVEV (reference sequence). V shed 3 bases and J 4 bases; nucleotides not matched to a gene: 10. CDR3 size: 18 residues. The CDR3 coding sequence is TGTGCCAGCAGTTTTGGTGCCGGGGGGACTAGCGGGTACAATGAGCAGTTCTTC. It specifies CASSFGAGGTSGYNEQFF.

The chain employs TRBV20-1 and TRBJ2-7; D possibly corresponds to TRBD2 (5 bases). With 1 base removed from V and 4 bases from J, the gap between germline ends came to 5 bases. Germline V gene lookup returns CDR1 DFQATT and CDR2 SNEGSKA (reference sequence). This CDR3 has 11 amino acids. The CDR3 here is CSARGGYEQYF. The CDR3 DNA follows: TGCAGTGCTAGAGGAGGGTACGAGCAGTACTTC.

V usage is TRBV28 and J usage is TRBJ2-3; 10 nucleotides match TRBD2. The CDR3 is 16 amino acids. The germline gives CDR1 MDHEN, CDR2 SYDVKM. V trimming: 5 bases; J trimming: 4 bases; junction bases outside the gene matches: 9. The CDR3 sequence: CASSQRLAGFPDTQYF. DNA of the CDR3: TGTGCCAGCAGTCAGCGACTAGCGGGTTTCCCAGATACGCAGTATTTT. The full variable domain, its missing parts supplied by reference TRBV28 and TRBJ2-3, is DVKVTQSSRYLVKRTGEKVFLECVQDMDHENMFWYRQDPGLGLRLIYFSYDVKMKEKGDIPEGYSVSREKKERFSLILESASTNQTSMYLCASSQRLAGFPDTQYFGPGTRLTVL.

This chain links TRBV6-1 with TRBJ1-1, with 8 bases that match TRBD1. The CDR3 has 13 amino acids. The V segment lost 2 bases and the J segment 5 bases; nucleotides outside the gene matches: 1. Germline V gene lookup returns CDR1 MNHNS and CDR2 SASEGT. This CDR3 is CASSERDRTEAFF. In nucleotides, the CDR3 is TGTGCCAGCAGTGAAAGGGACAGGACTGAAGCTTTCTTT.

CDR3: CASRPGLSTGELFF. CDR3 sequence (DNA): TGTGCCAGCAGGCCGGGACTGAGCACCGGGGAGCTGTTTTTT. The genes are TRBV6-5 and TRBJ2-2, with D possibly TRBD2 on 6 matching bases. The CDR3 covers 14 residues. V was trimmed by 6 bases and J by 4 bases, leaving 12 bases between them. Looked up from germline, CDR1 is MNHEY and CDR2 is SVGAGI.